Following are 22 T cell receptor beta chains from one sample sequenced in a study of T cell responses to AZD1222 COVID-19 vaccine. TCRdb's table, derived via immunoSEQ multiplex PCR, lists solely in-frame clones and lacks some. The sample lists 100,000 or so clones; approximately 90% were seen once. The starting material was peripheral blood, obtained on day 0 of AZD1222 vaccination. The receptors come from an adult in good health.

This chain connects TRBV15 to TRBJ2-1; 12 bases fit TRBD2. CDR3 length: 18 amino acids. CDR1 is LNHNV and CDR2 is YYDKDF in the germline V gene (reference sequence). The trim removed 1 base at V and 7 bases at J, leaving 11 bases unmatched. The CDR3 reads CATSRALIPSGRGNEQFF. The DNA for the CDR3 is TGTGCCACCAGCAGAGCCCTCATCCCTAGCGGGAGGGGGAATGAGCAGTTCTTC. Drawing the rest from reference TRBV15 and TRBJ2-1, the complete variable domain is DAMVIQNPRYQVTQFGKPVTLSCSQTLNHNVMYWYQQKSSQAPKLLFHYYDKDFNNEADTPDNFQSRRPNTSFCFLDIRSPGLGDTAMYLCATSRALIPSGRGNEQFFGPGTRLTVL.

The chain combines TRBV6-1 with TRBJ1-1; possibly TRBD1 for D (5 bases). The V end lost 1 base, the J end lost 1 base, and 7 bases lay between the germline ends. From germline, CDR1 is MNHNS and CDR2 SASEGT. CDR3 length equals 14 residues. CDR3 nucleotide sequence: TGTGCCAGCAGTGAAGGAGGGGCGAACACTGAAGCTTTCTTT. This encodes CASSEGGANTEAFF.

This clone was observed a single time. The V call is TRBV5-1, the J call TRBJ1-2; TRBD1 aligns across 12 bases. The V gene's germline CDR1 is SGHRS and CDR2 YFSETQ. The CDR3 is made up of 15 amino acids. V was pared by 7 bases and J by 7 bases, with 11 bases of the junction left unmatched. CDR3 sequence reads: CASGRPGQGAVGYTF. The CDR3 coding sequence is TGCGCCAGCGGACGTCCGGGACAGGGGGCCGTTGGCTACACCTTC.

The genes are TRBV30 and TRBJ2-7, with D perhaps TRBD1 (5 bases). The CDR3 extends over 14 amino acids. Germline CDR1 and CDR2: GTSNPN and SVGIG (reference sequence). Trimming removed 3 bases at V and 3 bases at J, with 15 bases between. Written as DNA, the CDR3 is TGTGCCTGGAGGAACTTGGACAACAACTACGAGCAGTACTTC. It translates to CAWRNLDNNYEQYF.

The chain employs TRBV15 and TRBJ1-5; D perhaps matches TRBD1 (5 bases). The CDR3 is made up of 16 amino acids. CDR1 LNHNV and CDR2 YYDKDF come from the germline V gene (reference sequence). Trimming removed 3 bases at V and 0 bases at J, with 12 bases between. CDR3 in DNA: TGTGCCACCAGCAGGGTCGGACACCCTAGCAATCAGCCCCAGCATTTT. Its translation: CATSRVGHPSNQPQHF.

V gene TRBV7-9 combines with J gene TRBJ1-4, with D maybe TRBD1 (6 bases). Germline V gives CDR1 SEHNR, CDR2 FQNEAQ (reference sequence). V lost 5 bases, J lost 4 bases, and 14 bases lay in between. CDR3 length: 15 residues. The CDR3 DNA is TGTGCCAGCAGCCAAGCAGGGGCCAATAATGAAAAACTGTTTTTT. Protein product: CASSQAGANNEKLFF.

The chain employs TRBV4-3 and TRBJ2-7; TRBD2 aligns across 10 bases. Trimming at V came to 4 bases and at J to 1 base, leaving 4 bases not matched to a gene. The CDR3 spans 15 residues. Germline V lookup: CDR1 LGHNA, CDR2 YSLEER. The CDR3 DNA reads as TGCGCCAGCAGCCGGGGGACTAGCGCTTCCTACGAGCAGTACTTC. This encodes CASSRGTSASYEQYF.

The CDR3 protein is CASSTDRDQPQHF. Here the CDR3 DNA reads TGTGCCAGCTCAACGGACAGGGATCAGCCCCAGCATTTT. This rearrangement joins TRBV18 to TRBJ1-5; 8 bases match TRBD1. Germline lookup yields CDR1 KGHSH and CDR2 LQKENI. Unmatched junction bases numbered 2, after V lost 5 bases and J lost 5 bases. The CDR3 contains 13 residues.

This clone has a single count. The CDR3 is CAISGQENTEAFF. Here the CDR3 DNA reads TGTGCCATCAGTGGACAGGAGAACACTGAAGCTTTCTTT. The chain links TRBV10-3 to TRBJ1-1; D is possibly TRBD1 (6 bases). The CDR3 totals 13 residues. Trimming pared 4 bases from V and 1 base from J, leaving 7 bases between. Germline lookup yields CDR1 ENHRY and CDR2 SYGVKD.

This chain joins TRBV2 and TRBJ2-1, with 11 bases matching TRBD2. The CDR3 has 15 amino acids. V lost 7 bases, J lost 4 bases, and 6 bases stayed unmatched. CDR1 is SNHLY and CDR2 is FYNNEI in the germline V gene. The DNA of the CDR3 is TGTGCCAGCACCCGCGGGACTAGCGGTTACAATGAGCAGTTCTTC. Translation gives CASTRGTSGYNEQFF.

The rearrangement uses TRBV7-9 and TRBJ2-7; D is undetermined. V lost 2 bases and J 7 bases, leaving 21 bases between the germline ends. CDR3 length: 16 amino acids. Germline V CDR1 and CDR2: SEHNR, FQNEAQ (reference sequence). CDR3 DNA sequence: TGTGCCAGCAGCTTAACTGTTGGCCCCAGCGTGAGTGAGCAGTACTTC. Its protein product is CASSLTVGPSVSEQYF.

On this clone itself: One end of the junction is discordant with germline, which a read error may explain. The chain employs TRBV27 and TRBJ2-5; 7 bases map to TRBD2. CDR1 is MNHEY and CDR2 is SMNVEV in the germline V gene (reference sequence). The CDR3 loop spans 13 amino acids. The CDR3, as DNA: TGTGCCAGCAGTCTATCGGGGGGAGAGACCCAGTACTTC. Translation gives CASSLSGGETQYF.

The rearrangement links TRBV18 to TRBJ1-1; 9 nucleotides match TRBD1. The CDR3 totals 16 residues. With 4 bases clipped from V and 4 bases from J, the junction kept 10 bases outside the gene matches. The germline V gene encodes CDR1 KGHSH and CDR2 LQKENI. This CDR3 is CASSRLTGGVSTEAFF. Written as DNA, the CDR3 is TGTGCCAGCTCACGACTGACAGGGGGGGTAAGCACTGAAGCTTTCTTT.

V and J are TRBV10-3 and TRBJ1-6; 8 bases align to TRBD1. V was clipped by 0 bases and J by 0 bases; unmatched bases: 7. There are 19 residues in the CDR3. Germline-derived CDR1 and CDR2 are ENHRY and SYGVKD. The CDR3 spells CAISESRTGRTSYNSPLHF. The DNA for the CDR3 is TGTGCCATCAGTGAGTCAAGGACAGGGAGGACCTCCTATAATTCACCCCTCCACTTT.

The chain is built from TRBV2 and TRBJ1-6; D gene ambiguous. The germline V gene has CDR1 SNHLY and CDR2 FYNNEI. Trimming cost V 4 bases and J 14 bases, with 21 bases left between them. The CDR3 totals 15 residues. The CDR3 DNA follows: TGTGCCAGCAGTGGCGCGGACTGGGAAGGGAAGGCCCTCCACTTT. As protein: CASSGADWEGKALHF.

This clone was counted between two and nine times. The rearrangement uses TRBV7-8 and TRBJ2-7; possibly TRBD1 or TRBD2 for D (5 bases each). V gave up 5 bases and J gave up 3 bases, with 14 bases separating them. This CDR3 has 14 amino acids. The V gene's germline CDR1 is SGHVS and CDR2 FQNEAQ. The chain's CDR3 is CASSPRWDVYEQYF. CDR3 DNA sequence: TGTGCCAGCAGCCCGCGGTGGGACGTCTACGAGCAGTACTTC.

This chain links TRBV7-9 with TRBJ2-7, with 12 bases matching TRBD2. The V and J ends lost 5 bases and 3 bases, in that order; junction bases with no gene match: 5. This CDR3 has 15 residues. CDR1 and CDR2 (germline): SEHNR, FQNEAQ (reference sequence). Here the CDR3 DNA reads TGTGCCAGCAGCCCGTCACTAGCGGGAGGCTACGAGCAGTACTTC. This sequence encodes CASSPSLAGGYEQYF. The full variable domain, its missing parts supplied by reference TRBV7-9 and TRBJ2-7, is DTGVSQNPRHKITKRGQNVTFRCDPISEHNRLYWYRQTLGQGPEFLTYFQNEAQLEKSRLLSDRFSAERPKGSFSTLEIQRTEQGDSAMYLCASSPSLAGGYEQYFGPGTRLTVT.

The rearrangement joins TRBV5-5 to TRBJ1-3; 7 positions agree with TRBD1. V lost 0 bases to trimming and J lost 2 bases; unmatched junction nucleotides: 5. The germline gives CDR1 SGHKS, CDR2 YYEKEE (reference sequence). CDR3 length: 16 residues. CDR3 nucleotides: TGTGCCAGCAGCTTGGCACAGGGGAAGACTGGAAACACCATATATTTT. Translated, it gives CASSLAQGKTGNTIYF.

The chain has TRBV19 and TRBJ1-2, with TRBD1 identical over 8 bases. The CDR3 length is 13 residues. Germline CDR1 and CDR2: LNHDA and SQIVND (reference sequence). The V segment lost 3 bases and the J segment 8 bases; nucleotides outside the gene matches: 5. The CDR3 DNA is TGTGCCAGTAGTATGCAGGGGGCGGAAGGCTACACCTTC. Its protein is CASSMQGAEGYTF. Supplemented by reference TRBV19 and TRBJ1-2, the full variable domain reads DGGITQSPKYLFRKEGQNVTLSCEQNLNHDAMYWYRQDPGQGLRLIYYSQIVNDFQKGDIAEGYSVSREKKESFPLTVTSAQKNPTAFYLCASSMQGAEGYTFGSGTRLTVV.

The genes are TRBV2 and TRBJ2-3, with 8 bases aligning to TRBD2. Trimming took 6 bases from V and 1 from J; bases not matched to a gene: 9. This CDR3 has 16 residues. Germline lookup yields CDR1 SNHLY and CDR2 FYNNEI. The CDR3 sequence: CASRFLREGGTDTQYF. Written as DNA, the CDR3 is TGTGCCAGCAGATTCCTACGGGAGGGGGGCACAGATACGCAGTATTTT.

The V and J genes are TRBV10-3 and TRBJ1-1; unclear D gene. Trimming removed 3 bases from V and 4 bases from J, with 15 bases in between. CDR1 is ENHRY and CDR2 is SYGVKD in the germline V gene. The CDR3 runs 15 residues. The CDR3 DNA sequence: TGTGCCATCAGTGATAGCCGGCAGGAGCGCACTGAAGCTTTCTTT. Translation gives CAISDSRQERTEAFF.

The rearrangement joins TRBV7-9 to TRBJ1-5; unclear D gene. Germline values: CDR1 SEHNR, CDR2 FQNEAQ (reference sequence). With 1 base removed from V and 3 bases from J, the gap between germline ends came to 10 bases. The CDR3 covers 15 residues. CDR3 in DNA: TGTGCCAGCAGCTTAGAAGGAACGGTCAATCAGCCCCAGCATTTT. This gives the protein CASSLEGTVNQPQHF.